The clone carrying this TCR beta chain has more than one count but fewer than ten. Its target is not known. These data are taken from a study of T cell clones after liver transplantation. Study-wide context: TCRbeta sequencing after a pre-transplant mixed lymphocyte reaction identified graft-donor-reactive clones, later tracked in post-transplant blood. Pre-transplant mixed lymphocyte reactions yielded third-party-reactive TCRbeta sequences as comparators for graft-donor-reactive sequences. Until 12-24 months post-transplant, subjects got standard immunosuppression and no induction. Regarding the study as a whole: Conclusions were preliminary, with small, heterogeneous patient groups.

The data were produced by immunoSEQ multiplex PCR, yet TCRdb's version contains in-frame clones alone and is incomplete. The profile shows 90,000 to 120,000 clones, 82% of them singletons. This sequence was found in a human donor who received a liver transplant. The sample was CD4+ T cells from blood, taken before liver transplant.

The CDR3 is CASSPGTSVRTYNEQFF. The CDR3 DNA reads TGTGCCAGCAGCCCTGGGACTAGCGTAAGAACCTACAATGAGCAGTTCTTC. The rearrangement joins TRBV27 to TRBJ2-1; TRBD2 matches at 10 bases. V was clipped by 6 bases and J by 2 bases; unmatched bases: 10. This CDR3 has 17 amino acids. The germline V gene has CDR1 MNHEY and CDR2 SMNVEV (reference sequence).